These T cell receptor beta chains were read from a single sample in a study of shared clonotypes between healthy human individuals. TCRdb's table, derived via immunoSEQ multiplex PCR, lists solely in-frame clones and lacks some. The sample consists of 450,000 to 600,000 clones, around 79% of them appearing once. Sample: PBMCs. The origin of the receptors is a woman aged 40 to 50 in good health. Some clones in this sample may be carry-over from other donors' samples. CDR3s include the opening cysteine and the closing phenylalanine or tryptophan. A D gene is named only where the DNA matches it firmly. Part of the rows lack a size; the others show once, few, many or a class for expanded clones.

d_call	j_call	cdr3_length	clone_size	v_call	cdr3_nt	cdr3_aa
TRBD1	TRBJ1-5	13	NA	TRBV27	TGTGCCAGCGGGACAGGGCGCAATCAGCCCCAGCATTTT	CASGTGRNQPQHF
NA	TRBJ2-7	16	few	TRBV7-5	TGTGCCAGAAGCTTATGGGGGCTAGACGGGAGGTACGAGCAGTACTTC	CARSLWGLDGRYEQYF
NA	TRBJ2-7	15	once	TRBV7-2	TGTGCCAGCAGCTCTAGGGGCAGGGGTCACTACGAGCAGTACTTC	CASSSRGRGHYEQYF
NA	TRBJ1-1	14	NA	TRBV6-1	TGTGCCAGCAGTGGTTGGGAGGATGAGGGATTAGCTTTCTTT	CASSGWEDEGLAFF
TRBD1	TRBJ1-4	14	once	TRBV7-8	TGTGCCAGCAAATTTGACAGGGGCGGCGAAAAACTGTTTTTT	CASKFDRGGEKLFF
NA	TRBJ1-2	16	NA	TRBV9	TGTGCCAGCAGCGTAGAAGGGGTGGTACAGGGCAATGGCTACACCTTC	CASSVEGVVQGNGYTF
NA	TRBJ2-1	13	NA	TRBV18	TGTGCCAGCTCACCACCGGTTACCTGGGAGCAGTTCTTC	CASSPPVTWEQFF
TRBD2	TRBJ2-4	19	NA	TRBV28	TGTGCCAGCAGTGCCCCCGCCTACCTAGCGGGCCTAGCCAAAAACATTCAGTACTTC	CASSAPAYLAGLAKNIQYF
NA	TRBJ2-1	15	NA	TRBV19	TGTGCCAGTAGTATTTCGGGTGCATCCTACAATGAGCAGTTCTTC	CASSISGASYNEQFF
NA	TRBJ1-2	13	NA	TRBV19	TGTGCCAGTAGTCCGGGAAGGAACTATGGCTACACCTTC	CASSPGRNYGYTF
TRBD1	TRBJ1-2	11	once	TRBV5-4	TGTGCCAGTCGGACAGGGGAGAGCTACACCTTC	CASRTGESYTF
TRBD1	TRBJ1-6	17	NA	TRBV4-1	TGCGCCAGCAGCCCCAGGACAGGGGTTCGGTATAATTCACCCCTCCACTTT	CASSPRTGVRYNSPLHF
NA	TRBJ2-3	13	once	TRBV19	TGTGCCAGTAGTATAGCACCCCCGGATACGCAGTATTTT	CASSIAPPDTQYF
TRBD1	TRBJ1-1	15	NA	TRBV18	TGTGCCAGCTCACCCCGACAGGGGGCGGACACTGAAGCTTTCTTT	CASSPRQGADTEAFF
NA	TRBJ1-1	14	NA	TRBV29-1	TGCAGCGTATCAACAGGGAGAGTTTTTACTGAAGCTTTCTTT	CSVSTGRVFTEAFF
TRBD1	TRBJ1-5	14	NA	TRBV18	TGTGCCAGCTCAGCACGGGACAGTTATCAGCCCCAGCATTTT	CASSARDSYQPQHF
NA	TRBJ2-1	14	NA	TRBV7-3	TGTGCCAGCACCCAAGGCGGCAGGGACAATGAGCAGTTCTTC	CASTQGGRDNEQFF
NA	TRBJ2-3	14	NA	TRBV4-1	TGCGCCAGCATCGATCGGGGGCGAACAGATACGCAGTATTTT	CASIDRGRTDTQYF
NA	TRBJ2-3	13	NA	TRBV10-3	TGTGCCATCAGTGAGTCAGGCCCAGATACGCAGTATTTT	CAISESGPDTQYF
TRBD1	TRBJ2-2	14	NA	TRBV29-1	TGCAGCGTATATCGGGACAGAAACACCGGGGAGCTGTTTTTT	CSVYRDRNTGELFF
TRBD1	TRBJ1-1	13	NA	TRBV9	TGTGCCAGCAGCGTAGACAGGGGCACTGAAGCTTTCTTT	CASSVDRGTEAFF
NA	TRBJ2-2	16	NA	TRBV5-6	TGTGCCAGCAGCTTGAGGGGCCTGGGGAACACCGGGGAGCTGTTTTTT	CASSLRGLGNTGELFF
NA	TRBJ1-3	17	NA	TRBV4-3	TGCGCCAGCAGCCAAGATTTTACGGGCCAGCCCCTACACACCATATATTTT	CASSQDFTGQPLHTIYF
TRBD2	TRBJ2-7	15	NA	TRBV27	TGTGCCAGCAGTTTAGGCCTAGCGGGAGCCCACGAGCAGTACTTC	CASSLGLAGAHEQYF
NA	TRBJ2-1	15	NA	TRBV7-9	TGTGCCAGCAACTCCGTTAGCGCGGGCTACAATGAGCAGTTCTTC	CASNSVSAGYNEQFF
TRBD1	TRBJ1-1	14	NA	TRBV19	TGTGCCAGTACCCGAGAACAGGGGGAGACGAAAGCTTTCTTT	CASTREQGETKAFF
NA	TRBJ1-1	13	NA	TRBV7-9	TGTGCCAGCACCTCAACGCGGGCGACAGGTACTTTCTTT	CASTSTRATGTFF
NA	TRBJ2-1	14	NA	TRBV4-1	TGCGCCAGCAGCCAAGCCCCTGGCTACAATGAGCAGTTCTTC	CASSQAPGYNEQFF
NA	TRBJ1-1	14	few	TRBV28	TGTGCCAGCAGCCCTGGGGGAATCCGGACTGAAGCTTTCTTT	CASSPGGIRTEAFF
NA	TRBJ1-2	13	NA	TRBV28	TGTGCCAGTTCTATTCCGGCTAACTATGGCTACACCTTC	CASSIPANYGYTF
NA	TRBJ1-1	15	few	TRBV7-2	TGTGCCAGCAGCTTAGTCGCCCTGGGGGGAGGTGAAGCTTTCTTT	CASSLVALGGGEAFF
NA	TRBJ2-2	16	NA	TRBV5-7	TGTGCCAGCAGCTCATGGCGGGGAGCGAACACCGGGGAGCTGTTTTTT	CASSSWRGANTGELFF
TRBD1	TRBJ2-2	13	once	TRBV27	TGTGCCAGCAGTACCAGGGGGCCCGGGGAGCTGTTTTTT	CASSTRGPGELFF
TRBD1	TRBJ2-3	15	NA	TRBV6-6	TGTGCCAGCAGTCGGGACAGGGGGAGCACAGATACGCAGTATTTT	CASSRDRGSTDTQYF
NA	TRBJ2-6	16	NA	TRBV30	TGTGCCTGGACCGCACCCAGCCGTAGTGGGGCCAACGTCCTGACTTTC	CAWTAPSRSGANVLTF
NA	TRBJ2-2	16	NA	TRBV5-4	TGTGCCAGCAGCCCGGAGGAGGGGTGGAACACCGGGGAGCTGTTTTTT	CASSPEEGWNTGELFF
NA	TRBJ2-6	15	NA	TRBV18	TGTGCCAGCTCACCACTCGGGTCTGGGGCCAACGTCCTGACTTTC	CASSPLGSGANVLTF
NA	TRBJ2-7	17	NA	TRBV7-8	TGTGCCAGCAGCTTAGCGATCGGGGCAGGGGCTTCGCGCGAGCAGTACTTC	CASSLAIGAGASREQYF
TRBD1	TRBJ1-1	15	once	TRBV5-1	TGCGCCAGCAGCTTGGAGGGACAGACGAACACTGAAGCTTTCTTT	CASSLEGQTNTEAFF
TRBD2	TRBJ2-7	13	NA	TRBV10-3	TGTGCCACTGGGGCTAGCGGGAGTTACGAGCAGTACTTC	CATGASGSYEQYF
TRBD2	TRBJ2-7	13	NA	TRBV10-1	TGCGCCAGCTTTGCGGGAGGGGCCCCCGAGCAGTACTTC	CASFAGGAPEQYF
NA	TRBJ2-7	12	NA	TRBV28	TGTGCCAGCAGTTACTTTTACTACGAGCAGTACTTC	CASSYFYYEQYF
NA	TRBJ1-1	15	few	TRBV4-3	TGCGCCAGCAGCCAACTCGTCCCGGGTCGGACTGAAGCTTTCTTT	CASSQLVPGRTEAFF
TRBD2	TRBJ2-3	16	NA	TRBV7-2	TGTGCCAGCAGCCCGGGACTAGCGGGAGGAACAGATACGCAGTATTTT	CASSPGLAGGTDTQYF
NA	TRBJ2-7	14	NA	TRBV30	TGTGCCTGGACAAAAGCGGGCTTCTCCTACGAGCAGTACTTC	CAWTKAGFSYEQYF
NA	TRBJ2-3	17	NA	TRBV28	TGTGCCAGCCGTGGGGGTAGCGGACCCCACCCCACAGATACGCAGTATTTT	CASRGGSGPHPTDTQYF
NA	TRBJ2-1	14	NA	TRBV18	TGTGCCAGCTCACCAGAGGCAGGTACCAATGAGCAGTTCTTC	CASSPEAGTNEQFF
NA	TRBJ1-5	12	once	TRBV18	TGTGCCAGCTCGGGGAGCAATCAGCCCCAGCATTTT	CASSGSNQPQHF
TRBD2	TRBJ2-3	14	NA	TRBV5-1	TGCGCCAGCAGCTTCGCGGGAGTCACAGATACGCAGTATTTT	CASSFAGVTDTQYF
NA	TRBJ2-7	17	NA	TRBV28	TGTGCCAGCAGTTTATACCCTAGTGGGAGTTACGCTTACGAGCAGTACTTC	CASSLYPSGSYAYEQYF
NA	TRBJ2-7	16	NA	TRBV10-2	TGCGCCAGCAGTGAGTCAGGCAGAGAAACAACCTACGAGCAGTACTTC	CASSESGRETTYEQYF
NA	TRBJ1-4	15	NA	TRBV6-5	TGTGCCAGCAGTTACGGGGCCCCGGGGAGTGAAAAACTGTTTTTT	CASSYGAPGSEKLFF
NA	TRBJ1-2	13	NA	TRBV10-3	TGTGCCATCGAGGGAGGGGGGAATTATGGCTACACCTTC	CAIEGGGNYGYTF